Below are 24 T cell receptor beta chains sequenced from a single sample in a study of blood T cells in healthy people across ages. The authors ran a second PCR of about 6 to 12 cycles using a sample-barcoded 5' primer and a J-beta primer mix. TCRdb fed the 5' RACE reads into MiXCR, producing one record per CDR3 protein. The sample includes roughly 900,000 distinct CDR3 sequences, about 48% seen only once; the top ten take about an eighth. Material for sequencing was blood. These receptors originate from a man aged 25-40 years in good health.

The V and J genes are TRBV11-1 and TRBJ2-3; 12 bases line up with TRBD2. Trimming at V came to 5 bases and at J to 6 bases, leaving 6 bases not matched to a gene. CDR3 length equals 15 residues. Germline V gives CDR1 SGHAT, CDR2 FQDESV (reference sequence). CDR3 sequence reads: CASSNPLAGGDTQYF. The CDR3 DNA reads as TGTGCCAGCAGCAACCCGCTAGCGGGAGGGGATACGCAGTATTTT.

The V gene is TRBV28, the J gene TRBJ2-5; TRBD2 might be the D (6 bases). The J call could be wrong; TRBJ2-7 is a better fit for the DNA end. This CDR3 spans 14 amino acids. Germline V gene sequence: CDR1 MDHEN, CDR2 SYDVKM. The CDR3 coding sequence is TGTGCCAGCAGTTCCGGCGGGGAAGGCTACGAGCAGTACTTC. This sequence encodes CASSSGGEGYEQYF.

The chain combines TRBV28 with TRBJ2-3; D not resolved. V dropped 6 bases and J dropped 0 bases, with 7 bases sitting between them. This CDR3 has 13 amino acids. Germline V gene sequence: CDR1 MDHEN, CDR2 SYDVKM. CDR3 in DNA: TGTGCCAGCAGGGACGGGAGCACAGATACGCAGTATTTT. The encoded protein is CASRDGSTDTQYF.

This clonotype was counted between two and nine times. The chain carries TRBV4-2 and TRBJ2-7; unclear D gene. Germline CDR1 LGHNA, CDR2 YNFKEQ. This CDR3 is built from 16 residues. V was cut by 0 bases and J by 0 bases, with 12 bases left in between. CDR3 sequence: CASSQERAVSSYEQYF. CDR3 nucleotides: TGTGCCAGCAGCCAAGAGCGAGCAGTATCCTCCTACGAGCAGTACTTC.

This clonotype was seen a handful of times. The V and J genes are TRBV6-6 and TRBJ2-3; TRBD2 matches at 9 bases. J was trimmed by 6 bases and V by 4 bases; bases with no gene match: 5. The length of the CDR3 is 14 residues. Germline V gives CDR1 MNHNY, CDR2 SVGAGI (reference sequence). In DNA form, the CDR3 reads TGTGCCAGCAGTTTAGCGGGGGATATGGATACGCAGTATTTT. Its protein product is CASSLAGDMDTQYF.

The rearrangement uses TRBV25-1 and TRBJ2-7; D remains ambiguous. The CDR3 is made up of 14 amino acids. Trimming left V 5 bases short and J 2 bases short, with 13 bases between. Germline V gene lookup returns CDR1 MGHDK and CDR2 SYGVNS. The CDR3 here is CASSPRARPYEQYF. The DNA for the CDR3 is TGTGCCAGCAGTCCCCGGGCAAGGCCCTACGAGCAGTACTTC.

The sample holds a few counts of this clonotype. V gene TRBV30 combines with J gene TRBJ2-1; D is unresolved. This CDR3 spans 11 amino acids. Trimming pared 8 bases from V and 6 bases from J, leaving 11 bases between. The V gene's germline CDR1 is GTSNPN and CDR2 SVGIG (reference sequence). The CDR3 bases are TGTGCCACCGAGGACCTCAATGAGCAGTTCTTC. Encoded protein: CATEDLNEQFF.

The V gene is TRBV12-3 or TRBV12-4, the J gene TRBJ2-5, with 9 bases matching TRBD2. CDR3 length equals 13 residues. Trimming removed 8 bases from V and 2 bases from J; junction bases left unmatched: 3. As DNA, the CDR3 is TGTGCCAGCTGGCGGGGGGGGCAAGAGACCCAGTACTTC. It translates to CASWRGGQETQYF.

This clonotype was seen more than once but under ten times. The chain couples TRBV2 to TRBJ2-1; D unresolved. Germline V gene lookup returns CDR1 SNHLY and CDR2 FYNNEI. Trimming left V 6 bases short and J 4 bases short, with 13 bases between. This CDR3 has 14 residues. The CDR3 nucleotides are TGTGCCAGCAGCCCTACGGCATGGTACAATGAGCAGTTCTTC. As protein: CASSPTAWYNEQFF. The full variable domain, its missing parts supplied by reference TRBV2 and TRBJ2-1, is EPEVTQTPSHQVTQMGQEVILRCVPISNHLYFYWYRQILGQKVEFLVSFYNNEISEKSEIFDDQFSVERPDGSNFTLKIRSTKLEDSAMYFCASSPTAWYNEQFFGPGTRLTVL.

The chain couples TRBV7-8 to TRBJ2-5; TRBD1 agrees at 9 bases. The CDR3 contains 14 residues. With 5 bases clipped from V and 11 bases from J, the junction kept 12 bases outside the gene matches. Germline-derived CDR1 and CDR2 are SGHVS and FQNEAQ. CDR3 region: CASSAGTGTDGQYF. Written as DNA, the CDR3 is TGTGCCAGCAGCGCGGGGACAGGGACCGACGGGCAGTACTTC.

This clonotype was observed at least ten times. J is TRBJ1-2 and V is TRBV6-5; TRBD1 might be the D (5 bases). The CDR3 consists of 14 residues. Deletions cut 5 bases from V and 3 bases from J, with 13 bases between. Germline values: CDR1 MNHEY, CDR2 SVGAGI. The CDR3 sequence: CASSGADSYYGYTF. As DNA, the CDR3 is TGTGCCAGCAGTGGGGCCGACAGCTACTATGGCTACACCTTC.

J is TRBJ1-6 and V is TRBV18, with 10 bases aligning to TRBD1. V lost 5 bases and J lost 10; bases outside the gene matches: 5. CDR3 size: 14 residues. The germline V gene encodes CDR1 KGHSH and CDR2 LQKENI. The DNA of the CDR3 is TGTGCCAGCTCAGCCGGGACAGGGGACTCACCCCTCCACTTT. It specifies CASSAGTGDSPLHF. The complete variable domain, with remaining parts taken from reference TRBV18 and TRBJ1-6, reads NAGVMQNPRHLVRRRGQEARLRCSPMKGHSHVYWYRQLPEEGLKFMVYLQKENIIDESGMPKERFSAEFPKEGPSILRIQQVVRGDSAAYFCASSAGTGDSPLHFGNGTRLTVT.

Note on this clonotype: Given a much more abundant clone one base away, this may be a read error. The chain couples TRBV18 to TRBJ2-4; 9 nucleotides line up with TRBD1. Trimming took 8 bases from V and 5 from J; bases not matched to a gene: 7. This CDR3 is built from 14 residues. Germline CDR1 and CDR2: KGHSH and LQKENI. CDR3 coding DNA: TGTGCCAGCGGCCCCAGGACAGGGGAAAACATTCAGTACTTC. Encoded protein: CASGPRTGENIQYF.

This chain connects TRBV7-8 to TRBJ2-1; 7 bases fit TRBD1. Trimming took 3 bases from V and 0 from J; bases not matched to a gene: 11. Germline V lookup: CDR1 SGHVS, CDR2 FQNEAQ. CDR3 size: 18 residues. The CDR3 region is CASSLEDRTSSSYNEQFF. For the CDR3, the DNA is TGTGCCAGCAGCTTGGAGGACAGGACGTCTTCCTCCTACAATGAGCAGTTCTTC.

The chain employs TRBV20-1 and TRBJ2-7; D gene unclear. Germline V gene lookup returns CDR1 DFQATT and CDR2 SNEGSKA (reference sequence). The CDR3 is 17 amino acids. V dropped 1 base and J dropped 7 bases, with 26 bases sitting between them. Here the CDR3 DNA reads TGCAGTGCTAGAGTGTCCTTCGGCGGATCAACCTACAATGAGCAGTACTTC. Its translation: CSARVSFGGSTYNEQYF.

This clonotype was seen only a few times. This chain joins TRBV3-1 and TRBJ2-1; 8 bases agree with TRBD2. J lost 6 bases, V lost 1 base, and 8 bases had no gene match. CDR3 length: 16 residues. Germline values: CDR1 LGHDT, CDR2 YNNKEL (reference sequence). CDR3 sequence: CASSQVGTSGLNEQFF. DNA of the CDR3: TGTGCCAGCAGCCAAGTAGGAACTAGCGGCCTCAATGAGCAGTTCTTC.

Here the CDR3 DNA reads TGCAGTGCCAAGGGACTAGCGTTAGGTGCAGATACGCAGTATTTT. Protein product: CSAKGLALGADTQYF. The chain links TRBV20-1 to TRBJ2-3; 10 bases are a match to TRBD2. V was clipped by 6 bases and J by 4 bases; unmatched bases: 10. The CDR3 is made up of 15 amino acids. Germline V CDR1 and CDR2: DFQATT, SNEGSKA (reference sequence).

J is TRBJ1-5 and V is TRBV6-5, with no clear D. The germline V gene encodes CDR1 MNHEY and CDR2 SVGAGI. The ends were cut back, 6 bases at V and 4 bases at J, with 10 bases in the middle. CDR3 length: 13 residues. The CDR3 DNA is TGTGCCAGCAGGAGTGGGAGTAATCAGCCCCAGCATTTT. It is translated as CASRSGSNQPQHF.

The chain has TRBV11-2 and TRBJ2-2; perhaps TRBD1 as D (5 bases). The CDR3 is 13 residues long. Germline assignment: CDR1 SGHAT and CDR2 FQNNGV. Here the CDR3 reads CAAPGKFPGELFF. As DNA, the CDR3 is TGTGCTGCCCCAGGGAAATTTCCAGGGGAGCTGTTTTTT. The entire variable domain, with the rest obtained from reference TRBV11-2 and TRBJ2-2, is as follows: EAGVAQSPRYKIIEKRQSVAFWCNPISGHATLYWYQQILGQGPKLLIQFQNNGVVDDSQLPKDRFSAERLKGVDSTLKIQPAKLEDSAVYLCAAPGKFPGELFFGEGSRLTVL.

This chain's CDR3 is CASSFKDRTYEQYF. CDR3 DNA sequence: TGTGCCAGCAGCTTTAAGGACAGGACCTACGAGCAGTACTTC. The chain uses TRBV7-9 and TRBJ2-7; 7 bases line up with TRBD1. Germline loops: CDR1 SEHNR, CDR2 FQNEAQ (reference sequence). CDR3 length: 14 residues. V was pared by 3 bases and J by 2 bases, with 4 bases of the junction left unmatched. Looking up the rest from reference TRBV7-9 and TRBJ2-7 gives the full variable domain: DTGVSQNPRHKITKRGQNVTFRCDPISEHNRLYWYRQTLGQGPEFLTYFQNEAQLEKSRLLSDRFSAERPKGSFSTLEIQRTEQGDSAMYLCASSFKDRTYEQYFGPGTRLTVT.

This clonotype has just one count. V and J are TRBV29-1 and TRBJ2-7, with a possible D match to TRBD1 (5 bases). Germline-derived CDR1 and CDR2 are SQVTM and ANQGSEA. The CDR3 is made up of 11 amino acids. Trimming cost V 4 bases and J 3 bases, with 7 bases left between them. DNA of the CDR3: TGCAGCGTTGGACAGAACTACGAGCAGTACTTC. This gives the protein CSVGQNYEQYF.

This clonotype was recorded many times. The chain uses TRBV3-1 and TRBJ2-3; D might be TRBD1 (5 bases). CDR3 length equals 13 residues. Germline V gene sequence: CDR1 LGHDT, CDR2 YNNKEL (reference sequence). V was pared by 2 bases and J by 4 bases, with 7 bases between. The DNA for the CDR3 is TGTGCCAGCAGCCAACAGGGCGCAGATACGCAGTATTTT. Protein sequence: CASSQQGADTQYF.

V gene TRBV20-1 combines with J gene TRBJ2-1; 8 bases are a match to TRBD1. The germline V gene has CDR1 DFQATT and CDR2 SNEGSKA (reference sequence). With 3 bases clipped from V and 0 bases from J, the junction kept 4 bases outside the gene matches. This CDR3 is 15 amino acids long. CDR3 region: CSASATGGSYNEQFF. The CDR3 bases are TGCAGTGCTAGCGCTACAGGGGGCTCCTACAATGAGCAGTTCTTC.

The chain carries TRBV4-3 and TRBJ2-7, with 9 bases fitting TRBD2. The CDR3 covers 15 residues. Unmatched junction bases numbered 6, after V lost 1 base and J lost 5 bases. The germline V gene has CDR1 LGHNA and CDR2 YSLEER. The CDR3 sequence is CASSQASGIGNEQYF. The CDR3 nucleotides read TGCGCCAGCAGCCAAGCTAGCGGGATAGGAAACGAGCAGTACTTC.